This T cell receptor beta chain was identified during a study of blood T cell repertoires in COVID-19. Study-level background: COVID-19 samples, acute and convalescent, were from the United States, Italy and Spain. The analysed material was cDNA or gDNA that came from T cells, B-cell-depleted T cells, or PBMCs.

In the authors' methods: Reference gene primers were amplified, and this amplification served to estimate nucleated cell counts. Method: immunoSEQ multiplex PCR; TCRdb's copy keeps in-frame clones and lacks some. For V, J and clone size, that table is used; D and trimming come from the DNA. The profile shows 11,000 to 15,000 clones, 65% to 85% of them singletons. There are 15 residues in the CDR3. Germline V gene data show CDR1 as SGDLS and CDR2 as YYNGEE. V dropped 0 bases and J dropped 7; count of bases not matched to a gene: 7. V usage is TRBV9 and J usage is TRBJ2-1; 7 bases map to TRBD2. The clonotype originates from a man aged 50-59 years with active COVID-19. The sequenced sample consisted of peripheral blood. As DNA, the CDR3 is TGTGCCAGCAGCGTAGAACGGACTAGTTGGAATGAGCAGTTCTTC. It encodes CASSVERTSWNEQFF.